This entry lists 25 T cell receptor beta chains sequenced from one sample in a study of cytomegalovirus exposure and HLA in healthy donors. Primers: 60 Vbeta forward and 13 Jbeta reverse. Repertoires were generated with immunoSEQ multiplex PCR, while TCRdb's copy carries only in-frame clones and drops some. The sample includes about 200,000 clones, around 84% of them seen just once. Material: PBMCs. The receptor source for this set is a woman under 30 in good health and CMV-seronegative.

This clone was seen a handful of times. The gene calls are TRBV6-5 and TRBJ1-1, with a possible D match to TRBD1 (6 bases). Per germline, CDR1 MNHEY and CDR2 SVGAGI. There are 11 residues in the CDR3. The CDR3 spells CAVAGATEAFF. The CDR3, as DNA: TGTGCAGTGGCGGGGGCGACTGAAGCTTTCTTT.

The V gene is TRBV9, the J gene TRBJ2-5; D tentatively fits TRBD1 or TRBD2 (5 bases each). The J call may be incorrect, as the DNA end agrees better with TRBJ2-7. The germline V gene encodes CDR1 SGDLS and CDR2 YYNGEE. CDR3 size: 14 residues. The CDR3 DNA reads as TGTGCCAGCAGCGTAGGAGGGGACTCCTACGAGCAGTACTTC. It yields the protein CASSVGGDSYEQYF.

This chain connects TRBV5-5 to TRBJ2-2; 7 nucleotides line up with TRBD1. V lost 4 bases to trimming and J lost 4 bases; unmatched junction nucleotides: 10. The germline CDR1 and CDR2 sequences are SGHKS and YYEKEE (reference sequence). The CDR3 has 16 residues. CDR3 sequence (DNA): TGTGCCAGCAGCGACAGGGAGTTGAGAGGCACCGGGGAGCTGTTTTTT. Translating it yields CASSDRELRGTGELFF.

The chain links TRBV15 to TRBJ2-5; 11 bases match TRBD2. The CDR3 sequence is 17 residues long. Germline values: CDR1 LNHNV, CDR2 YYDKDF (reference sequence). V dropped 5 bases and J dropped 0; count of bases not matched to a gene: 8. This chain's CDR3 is CATSRGRLAGNQETQYF. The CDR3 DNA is TGTGCCACCAGCCGCGGAAGACTAGCGGGAAACCAAGAGACCCAGTACTTC. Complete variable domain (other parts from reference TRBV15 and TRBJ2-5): DAMVIQNPRYQVTQFGKPVTLSCSQTLNHNVMYWYQQKSSQAPKLLFHYYDKDFNNEADTPDNFQSRRPNTSFCFLDIRSPGLGDTAMYLCATSRGRLAGNQETQYFGPGTRLLVL.

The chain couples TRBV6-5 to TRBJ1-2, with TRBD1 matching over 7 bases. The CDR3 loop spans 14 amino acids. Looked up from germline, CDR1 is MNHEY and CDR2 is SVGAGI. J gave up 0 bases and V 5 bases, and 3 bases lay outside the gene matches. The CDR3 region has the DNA TGTGCCAGCAGTCGGGACAGCACTAACTATGGCTACACCTTC. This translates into CASSRDSTNYGYTF.

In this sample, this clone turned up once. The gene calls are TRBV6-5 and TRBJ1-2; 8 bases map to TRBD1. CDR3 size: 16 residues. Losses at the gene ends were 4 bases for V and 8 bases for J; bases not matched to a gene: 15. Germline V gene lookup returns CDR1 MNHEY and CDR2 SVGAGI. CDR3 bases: TGTGCCAGCAGTTCATTCCCGGCAGGGGGCCTCCGGGGCTACACCTTC. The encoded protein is CASSSFPAGGLRGYTF.

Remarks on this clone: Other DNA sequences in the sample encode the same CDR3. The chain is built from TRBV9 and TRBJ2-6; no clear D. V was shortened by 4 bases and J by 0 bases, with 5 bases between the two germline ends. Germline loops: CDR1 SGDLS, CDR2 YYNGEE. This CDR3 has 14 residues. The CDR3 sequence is CASSPSSGANVLTF. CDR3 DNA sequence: TGTGCCAGCAGCCCTTCCTCTGGGGCCAACGTCCTGACTTTC.

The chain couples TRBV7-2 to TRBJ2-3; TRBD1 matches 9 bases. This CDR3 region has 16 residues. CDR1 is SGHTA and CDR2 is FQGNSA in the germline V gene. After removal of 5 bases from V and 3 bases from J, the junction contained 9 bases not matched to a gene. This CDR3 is CASSPGQGPPTDTQYF. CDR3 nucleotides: TGTGCCAGCAGCCCGGGACAGGGCCCTCCGACAGATACGCAGTATTTT.

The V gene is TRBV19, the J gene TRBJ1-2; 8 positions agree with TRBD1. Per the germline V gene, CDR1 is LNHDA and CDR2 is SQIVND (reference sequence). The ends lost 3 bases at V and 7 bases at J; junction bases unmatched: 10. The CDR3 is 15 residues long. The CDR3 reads CASSIRQGQGGGYTF. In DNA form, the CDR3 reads TGTGCCAGTAGTATCCGACAGGGGCAGGGGGGTGGCTACACCTTC.

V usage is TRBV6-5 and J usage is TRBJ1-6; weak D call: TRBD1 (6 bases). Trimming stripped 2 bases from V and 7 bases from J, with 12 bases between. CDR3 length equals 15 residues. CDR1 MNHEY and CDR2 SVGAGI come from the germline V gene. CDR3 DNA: TGTGCCAGCAGTTACACCGACAGGACAAATTCACCCCTCCACTTT. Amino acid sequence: CASSYTDRTNSPLHF.

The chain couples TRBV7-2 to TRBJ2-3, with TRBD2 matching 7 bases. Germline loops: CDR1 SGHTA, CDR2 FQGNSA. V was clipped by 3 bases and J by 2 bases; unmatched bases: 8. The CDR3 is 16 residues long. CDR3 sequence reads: CASSFLLATHTDTQYF. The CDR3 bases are TGTGCCAGCAGCTTCCTACTAGCGACCCACACAGATACGCAGTATTTT. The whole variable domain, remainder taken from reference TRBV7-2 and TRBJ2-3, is GAGVSQSPSNKVTEKGKDVELRCDPISGHTALYWYRQSLGQGLEFLIYFQGNSAPDKSGLPSDRFSAERTGGSVSTLTIQRTQQEDSAVYLCASSFLLATHTDTQYFGPGTRLTVL.

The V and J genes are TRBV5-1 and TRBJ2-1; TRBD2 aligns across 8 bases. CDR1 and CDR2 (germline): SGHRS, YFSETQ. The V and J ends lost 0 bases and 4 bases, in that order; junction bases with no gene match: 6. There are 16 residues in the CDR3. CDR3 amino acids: CASSLDPSGLYNEQFF. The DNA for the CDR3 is TGCGCCAGCAGCTTGGACCCTAGCGGGCTGTACAATGAGCAGTTCTTC. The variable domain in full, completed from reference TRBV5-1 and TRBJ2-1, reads KAGVTQTPRYLIKTRGQQVTLSCSPISGHRSVSWYQQTPGQGLQFLFEYFSETQRNKGNFPGRFSGRQFSNSRSEMNVSTLELGDSALYLCASSLDPSGLYNEQFFGPGTRLTVL.

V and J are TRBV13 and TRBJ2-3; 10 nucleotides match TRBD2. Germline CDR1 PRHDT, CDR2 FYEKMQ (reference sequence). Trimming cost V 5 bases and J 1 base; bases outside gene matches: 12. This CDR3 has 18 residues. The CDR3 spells CASSLVPTSGIGTDTQYF. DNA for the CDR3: TGTGCCAGCAGCCTAGTCCCTACTAGCGGGATTGGCACAGATACGCAGTATTTT. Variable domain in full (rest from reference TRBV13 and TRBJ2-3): AAGVIQSPRHLIKEKRETATLKCYPIPRHDTVYWYQQGPGQDPQFLISFYEKMQSDKGSIPDRFSAQQFSDYHSELNMSSLELGDSALYFCASSLVPTSGIGTDTQYFGPGTRLTVL.

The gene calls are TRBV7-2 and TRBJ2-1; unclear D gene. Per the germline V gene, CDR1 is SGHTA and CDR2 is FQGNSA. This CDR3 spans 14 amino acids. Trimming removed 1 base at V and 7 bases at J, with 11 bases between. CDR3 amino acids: CASSLERLQNEQFF. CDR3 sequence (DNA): TGTGCCAGCAGCTTAGAGAGGCTCCAGAATGAGCAGTTCTTC.

DNA for the CDR3: TGTGCCAGTAGTCCAAACTCAAATCTAGCGGGAGGGTGGGATGAGCAGTTCTTC. Translation: CASSPNSNLAGGWDEQFF. This chain joins TRBV19 and TRBJ2-1; 12 nucleotides match TRBD2. Germline CDR1 and CDR2: LNHDA and SQIVND (reference sequence). J lost 8 bases, V lost 5 bases, and 16 bases had no gene match. This CDR3 spans 18 amino acids.

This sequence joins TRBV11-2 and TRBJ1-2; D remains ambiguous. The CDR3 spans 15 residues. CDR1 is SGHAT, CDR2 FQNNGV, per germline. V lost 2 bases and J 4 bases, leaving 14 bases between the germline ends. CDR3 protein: CASSLRSYRSYGYTF. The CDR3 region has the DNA TGTGCCAGCAGCTTAAGGAGCTATCGAAGCTATGGCTACACCTTC. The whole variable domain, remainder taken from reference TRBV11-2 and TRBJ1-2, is EAGVAQSPRYKIIEKRQSVAFWCNPISGHATLYWYQQILGQGPKLLIQFQNNGVVDDSQLPKDRFSAERLKGVDSTLKIQPAKLEDSAVYLCASSLRSYRSYGYTFGSGTRLTVV.

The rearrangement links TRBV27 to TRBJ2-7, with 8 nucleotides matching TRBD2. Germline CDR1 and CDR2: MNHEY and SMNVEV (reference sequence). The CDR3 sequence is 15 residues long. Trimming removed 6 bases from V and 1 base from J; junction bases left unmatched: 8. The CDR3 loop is CASRPRAGGSYEQYV. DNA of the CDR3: TGTGCCAGCAGACCAAGGGCGGGAGGATCCTACGAGCAGTACGTC.

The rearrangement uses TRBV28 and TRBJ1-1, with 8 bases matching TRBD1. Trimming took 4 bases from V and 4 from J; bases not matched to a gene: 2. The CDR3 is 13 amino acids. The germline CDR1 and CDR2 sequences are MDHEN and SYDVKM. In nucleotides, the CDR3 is TGTGCCAGCAGTTCCACAGGGGGCACTGAAGCTTTCTTT. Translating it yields CASSSTGGTEAFF.

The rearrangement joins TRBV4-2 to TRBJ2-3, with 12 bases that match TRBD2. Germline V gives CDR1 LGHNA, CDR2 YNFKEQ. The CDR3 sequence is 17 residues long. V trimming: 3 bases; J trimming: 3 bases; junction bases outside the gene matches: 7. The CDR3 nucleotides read TGTGCCAGCAGCCAGGCTAGCGGGAGGGCCGGGACAGATACGCAGTATTTT. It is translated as CASSQASGRAGTDTQYF.

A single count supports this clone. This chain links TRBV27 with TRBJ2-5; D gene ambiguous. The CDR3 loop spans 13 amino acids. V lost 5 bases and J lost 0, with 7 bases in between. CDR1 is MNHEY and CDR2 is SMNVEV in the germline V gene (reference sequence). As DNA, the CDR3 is TGTGCCAGCAGTCCGCGGTACCAAGAGACCCAGTACTTC. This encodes CASSPRYQETQYF.

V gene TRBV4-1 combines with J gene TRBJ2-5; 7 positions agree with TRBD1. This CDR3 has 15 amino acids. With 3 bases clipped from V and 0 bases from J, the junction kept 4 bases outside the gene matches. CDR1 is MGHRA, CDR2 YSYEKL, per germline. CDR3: CASSQGTANQETQYF. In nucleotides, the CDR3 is TGCGCCAGCAGCCAGGGGACAGCCAACCAAGAGACCCAGTACTTC.

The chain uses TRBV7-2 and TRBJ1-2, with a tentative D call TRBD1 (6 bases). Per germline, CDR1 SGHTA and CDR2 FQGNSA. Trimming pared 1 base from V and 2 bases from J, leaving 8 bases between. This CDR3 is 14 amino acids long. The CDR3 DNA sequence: TGTGCCAGCAGCTTAGAGGGGGAGAACTATGGCTACACCTTC. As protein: CASSLEGENYGYTF. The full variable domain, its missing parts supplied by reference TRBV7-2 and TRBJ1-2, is GAGVSQSPSNKVTEKGKDVELRCDPISGHTALYWYRQSLGQGLEFLIYFQGNSAPDKSGLPSDRFSAERTGGSVSTLTIQRTQQEDSAVYLCASSLEGENYGYTFGSGTRLTVV.

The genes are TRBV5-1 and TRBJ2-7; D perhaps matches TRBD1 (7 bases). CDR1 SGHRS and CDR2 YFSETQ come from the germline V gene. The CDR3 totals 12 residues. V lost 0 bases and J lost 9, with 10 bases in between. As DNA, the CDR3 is TGCGCCAGCAGCTTGGAGCAGGGGGGGCAGTACTTC. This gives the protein CASSLEQGGQYF.

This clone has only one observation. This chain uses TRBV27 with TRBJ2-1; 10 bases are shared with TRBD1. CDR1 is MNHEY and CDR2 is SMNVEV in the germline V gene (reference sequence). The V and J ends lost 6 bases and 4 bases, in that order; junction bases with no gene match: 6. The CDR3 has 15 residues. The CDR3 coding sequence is TGTGCCAGCAGCCCCCGGGACAGGGGTTACAATGAGCAGTTCTTC. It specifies CASSPRDRGYNEQFF.

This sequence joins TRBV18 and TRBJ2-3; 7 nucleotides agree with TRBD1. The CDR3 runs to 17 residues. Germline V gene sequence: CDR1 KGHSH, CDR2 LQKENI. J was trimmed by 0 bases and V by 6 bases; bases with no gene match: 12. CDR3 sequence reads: CASSQLVRTGSTDTQYF. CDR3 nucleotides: TGTGCCAGCTCGCAGCTGGTAAGGACAGGCAGCACAGATACGCAGTATTTT.